The 14 T cell receptor beta chains presented below share a single source sample, sequenced in a study of a mutant IDH1 vaccine in newly diagnosed glioma. Produced via immunoSEQ multiplex PCR; TCRdb's table is partial and in-frame only. The table shows around 50,000 clones, with approximately 90% occurring only once. Time point noted: baseline, week 1 (first vaccination visit). As to treatment: pre-vaccination baseline after standard-of-care therapy. The material was PBMCs, obtained from a glioma patient treated with radiotherapy, temozolomide or both. Source of these receptors: a man aged 35 to 55 with glioma.

The V and J genes are TRBV19 and TRBJ1-2; no reliable D call. In germline, CDR1 is LNHDA, CDR2 SQIVND (reference sequence). V gave up 3 bases and J gave up 1 base, with 12 bases separating them. The CDR3 is 15 residues long. The CDR3 loop is CASSISSTDNYGYTF. In DNA, the CDR3 is TGTGCCAGTAGTATCTCCTCCACAGATAACTATGGCTACACCTTC.

The chain is built from TRBV5-8 and TRBJ1-1, with D possibly being TRBD1 (5 bases). With 4 bases removed from V and 8 bases from J, the gap between germline ends came to 15 bases. Germline CDR1 reads SGHTS; CDR2 reads YDEGEE. CDR3 length: 13 amino acids. The CDR3 loop reads CASSPIPQGEAFF. Written as DNA, the CDR3 is TGTGCCAGCAGCCCCATACCTCAGGGAGAAGCTTTCTTT.

J is TRBJ2-7 and V is TRBV25-1, with a weak D call TRBD1 (5 bases). The CDR3 extends over 14 amino acids. CDR1 is MGHDK, CDR2 SYGVNS, per germline. With 4 bases removed from V and 0 bases from J, the gap between germline ends came to 10 bases. The DNA for the CDR3 is TGTGCCAGCAGTGCCTCGACAGTCTCCTACGAGCAGTACTTC. It specifies CASSASTVSYEQYF.

The V gene is TRBV4-3, the J gene TRBJ1-4; tentatively, D is TRBD1 (6 bases). The CDR3 is 17 amino acids. Germline CDR1 and CDR2: LGHNA and YSLEER. Trimming stripped 4 bases from V and 4 bases from J, with 19 bases between. CDR3 nucleotide sequence: TGCGCCAGCAGCCTAGATTTCCCCGGGGGGCTTAATGAAAAACTGTTTTTT. This translates into CASSLDFPGGLNEKLFF.

DNA of the CDR3: TGTGCCAGTAGTATAGTGGAGACTAGCGGGAGAGGGGAGCAGTACTTC. It is translated as CASSIVETSGRGEQYF. The chain combines TRBV19 with TRBJ2-7; TRBD2 agrees at 12 bases. Germline CDR1 LNHDA, CDR2 SQIVND (reference sequence). The CDR3 contains 16 residues. V lost 1 base and J lost 7; bases outside the gene matches: 8.

The chain links TRBV7-2 to TRBJ2-1, with no clear D. Deletions cut 4 bases from V and 5 bases from J, with 12 bases between. The CDR3 consists of 14 residues. Germline V CDR1 and CDR2: SGHTA, FQGNSA. CDR3: CASSSYGPHNEQFF. DNA for the CDR3: TGTGCCAGCAGCTCGTATGGACCCCACAATGAGCAGTTCTTC.

This rearrangement joins TRBV2 to TRBJ2-7; TRBD2 matches 10 bases. Unmatched junction bases numbered 7, after V lost 2 bases and J lost 3 bases. The CDR3 has 16 residues. In germline, CDR1 is SNHLY, CDR2 FYNNEI. This CDR3 reads CASSESSGSIVYEQYF. The CDR3 nucleotides read TGTGCCAGCAGTGAATCTAGCGGGAGTATTGTCTACGAGCAGTACTTC.

This clone was picked up one time. The chain links TRBV9 to TRBJ2-2; D might be TRBD2 (6 bases). Trimming left V 3 bases short and J 7 bases short, with 13 bases between. Germline CDR1 and CDR2: SGDLS and YYNGEE. The CDR3 is 14 amino acids. The CDR3 loop is CASSDRLDGGELFF. CDR3 coding DNA: TGTGCCAGCAGCGACCGACTAGATGGCGGGGAGCTGTTTTTT.

This sequence joins TRBV4-3 and TRBJ1-1; possible D gene TRBD1, 5 bases. Germline V gene sequence: CDR1 LGHNA, CDR2 YSLEER. The CDR3 runs to 13 residues. V was cut by 0 bases and J by 7 bases, with 9 bases left in between. For the CDR3, the DNA is TGCGCCAGCAGCCAAGATATCACAGGTGAAGCTTTCTTT. It yields the protein CASSQDITGEAFF.

The chain combines TRBV28 with TRBJ1-2; no firm D call. The CDR3 runs 12 residues. V was shortened by 3 bases and J by 0 bases, with 2 bases between the two germline ends. Germline V gives CDR1 MDHEN, CDR2 SYDVKM. The CDR3 reads CASSFSNYGYTF. As DNA, the CDR3 is TGTGCCAGCAGTTTTTCTAACTATGGCTACACCTTC.

This chain links TRBV28 with TRBJ1-4; TRBD1 is a possible D gene (5 bases). This CDR3 comprises 11 residues. Germline V lookup: CDR1 MDHEN, CDR2 SYDVKM. V lost 3 bases, J lost 13 bases, and 9 bases lay in between. CDR3 sequence: CASSLWGILFF. The CDR3 bases are TGTGCCAGCAGTTTGTGGGGGATACTGTTTTTT.

The rearrangement links TRBV7-2 to TRBJ1-2; a possible D gene is TRBD1 (6 bases). The ends were cut back, 1 base at V and 8 bases at J, with 8 bases in the middle. This CDR3 has 12 residues. CDR1 is SGHTA and CDR2 is FQGNSA in the germline V gene. This CDR3 is CASSLDRVGYTF. The CDR3 nucleotides are TGTGCCAGCAGCTTAGACAGGGTGGGCTACACCTTC.

The chain uses TRBV28 and TRBJ1-5; D gene unclear. The germline gives CDR1 MDHEN, CDR2 SYDVKM. V lost 6 bases and J lost 3, with 9 bases in between. The CDR3 length is 13 residues. The DNA of the CDR3 is TGTGCCAGCAGGGGAAGTCTCAATCAGCCCCAGCATTTT. Residues: CASRGSLNQPQHF.

This chain uses TRBV15 with TRBJ2-3; weak D call: TRBD1 (7 bases). The CDR3 covers 17 residues. Germline V gene sequence: CDR1 LNHNV, CDR2 YYDKDF (reference sequence). Trimming stripped 3 bases from V and 3 bases from J, with 19 bases between. CDR3 region: CATSRDGPTGRTDTQYF. The DNA of the CDR3 is TGTGCCACCAGCAGGGACGGACCGACAGGGAGGACAGATACGCAGTATTTT. Drawing the rest from reference TRBV15 and TRBJ2-3, the complete variable domain is DAMVIQNPRYQVTQFGKPVTLSCSQTLNHNVMYWYQQKSSQAPKLLFHYYDKDFNNEADTPDNFQSRRPNTSFCFLDIRSPGLGDTAMYLCATSRDGPTGRTDTQYFGPGTRLTVL.